This T cell receptor beta chain was captured in a study of T-cell memory formation after mild COVID-19. TCRdb re-analysed the 5' RACE reads in MiXCR, keeping a single row per CDR3 protein. Here the sample spans around 440,000 distinct CDR3 sequences, roughly 18% being singletons. Trimming took 6 bases from V and 0 from J, leaving 12 bases between them. In germline, CDR1 is LNHDA, CDR2 SQIVND (reference sequence). CDR3 length equals 15 residues. V gene TRBV19 combines with J gene TRBJ2-1, with no clear D. This sequence originates from an adult woman who had mild COVID-19 (a few samples of this study predate the infection). Cell type and time point are not known. The sequencing input was PBMCs or a T cell subset sorted from them (not recorded which). The CDR3 region is CASSPSMSSYNEQFF. In nucleotides, the CDR3 is TGTGCCAGTAGCCCCTCTATGAGCTCCTACAATGAGCAGTTCTTC.